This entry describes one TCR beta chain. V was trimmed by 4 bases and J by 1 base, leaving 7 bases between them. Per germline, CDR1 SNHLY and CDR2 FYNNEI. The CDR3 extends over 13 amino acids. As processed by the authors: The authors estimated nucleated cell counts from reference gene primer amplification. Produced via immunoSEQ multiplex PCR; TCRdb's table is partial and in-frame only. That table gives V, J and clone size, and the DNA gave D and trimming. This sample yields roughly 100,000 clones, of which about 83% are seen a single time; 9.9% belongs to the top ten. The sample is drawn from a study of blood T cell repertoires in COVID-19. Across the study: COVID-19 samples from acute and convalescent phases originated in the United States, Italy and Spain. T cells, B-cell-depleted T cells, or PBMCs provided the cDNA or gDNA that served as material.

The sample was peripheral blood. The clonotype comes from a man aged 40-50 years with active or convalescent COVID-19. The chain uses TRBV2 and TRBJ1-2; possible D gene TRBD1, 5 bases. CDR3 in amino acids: CASSGGGNYGYTF. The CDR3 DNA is TGTGCCAGCAGTGGGGGGGGTAACTATGGCTACACCTTC.